These 10 T cell receptor beta chains share one sample of origin, sequenced in a study of blood T cells in healthy people across ages. A second PCR, run for roughly 7 to 11 cycles, used a sample-barcoded 5' primer plus a J-beta primer mix. In TCRdb, the 5' RACE reads were re-called with MiXCR into one record per CDR3 protein. The data contain 650,000 to 700,000 distinct CDR3 sequences, roughly 30% of them seen just once; the ten biggest clones take up 15%. What was sequenced was blood. The receptors stem from a woman over 75 in good health.

The V call is TRBV5-1, the J call TRBJ1-1; no definite D call. V was pared by 0 bases and J by 5 bases, with 5 bases between. This CDR3 has 12 amino acids. Germline V CDR1 and CDR2: SGHRS, YFSETQ. The CDR3: CASSLDSTEAFF. Written as DNA, the CDR3 is TGCGCCAGCAGCTTGGACAGTACTGAAGCTTTCTTT.

This clonotype has a single count. The genes are TRBV12-3 or TRBV12-4 and TRBJ2-6, with 11 bases identical to TRBD1. The CDR3 contains 18 residues. J was trimmed by 3 bases and V by 6 bases; bases with no gene match: 10. For the CDR3, the DNA is TGTGCCAGCAGCACCGGACAGGGGGCATCTTATGGGGCCAACGTCCTGACTTTC. Encoded protein: CASSTGQGASYGANVLTF.

The chain employs TRBV10-3 and TRBJ1-5; 11 bases are shared with TRBD1. Germline values: CDR1 ENHRY, CDR2 SYGVKD. The CDR3 totals 15 residues. The ends lost 3 bases at V and 7 bases at J; junction bases unmatched: 5. The CDR3 sequence: CAISERDRGNQPQHF. Here the CDR3 DNA reads TGTGCCATCAGTGAAAGGGACAGGGGGAACCAGCCCCAGCATTTT.

In its sample, this clonotype was seen many times. This rearrangement joins TRBV12-3 or TRBV12-4 to TRBJ2-1, with TRBD2 matching over 9 bases. CDR3 length: 15 residues. Unmatched junction bases numbered 5, after V lost 1 base and J lost 7 bases. Here the CDR3 DNA reads TGTGCCAGCAGTTTAGAGGGACTAGCTTCAAATGAGCAGTTCTTC. It is translated as CASSLEGLASNEQFF.

Many counts were recorded for this clonotype. The J gene is TRBJ2-3, the V gene TRBV6-6, with 7 positions matching TRBD2. The CDR3 length is 14 residues. Per germline, CDR1 MNHNY and CDR2 SVGAGI (reference sequence). Trimming cost V 6 bases and J 1 base; bases outside gene matches: 4. As DNA, the CDR3 is TGTGCCAGCAGGGGGGGGGTTGGCACAGATACGCAGTATTTT. Protein product: CASRGGVGTDTQYF.

The table lists this clonotype with many counts. The chain links TRBV9 to TRBJ1-2; possible D gene TRBD1, 6 bases. The V gene lost 4 bases and the J gene lost 1 base, with 14 bases spanning the gap. The CDR3 sequence is 15 residues long. Germline CDR1 and CDR2: SGDLS and YYNGEE. This chain's CDR3 is CASSPGTPLNYGYTF. The CDR3 DNA sequence: TGTGCCAGCAGCCCCGGGACACCCCTTAACTATGGCTACACCTTC.

As to this clonotype: This may come from a read error, since a much larger clone is one base off. CDR3 coding DNA: TGCAGTGGGTCGACCTTTTACAATGAGCGGTTCTTC. This sequence encodes CSGSTFYNERFF. This sequence joins TRBV20-1 and TRBJ2-1; D remains ambiguous. The CDR3 contains 12 residues. Germline V CDR1 and CDR2: DFQATT, SNEGSKA (reference sequence).

This clonotype was found many times. The chain joins TRBV28 to TRBJ1-5; perhaps TRBD1 as D (5 bases). Trimming took 3 bases from V and 7 from J, leaving 13 bases between them. The CDR3 is 14 residues long. CDR1 MDHEN and CDR2 SYDVKM come from the germline V gene. CDR3 DNA sequence: TGTGCCAGCAGTTTCGGAGGGACCGGCCAGCCCCAGCATTTT. It is translated as CASSFGGTGQPQHF. Based on the CDR3 plus reference TRBV28 and TRBJ1-5, the full variable domain is DVKVTQSSRYLVKRTGEKVFLECVQDMDHENMFWYRQDPGLGLRLIYFSYDVKMKEKGDIPEGYSVSREKKERFSLILESASTNQTSMYLCASSFGGTGQPQHFGDGTRLSIL.

The chain uses TRBV28 and TRBJ1-2, with D perhaps matching TRBD1 (6 bases). CDR1 is MDHEN and CDR2 is SYDVKM in the germline V gene. Trimming took 4 bases from V and 4 from J, leaving 10 bases between them. The CDR3 length is 13 residues. This CDR3 reads CASSSDSRYGYTF. The CDR3 nucleotides are TGTGCCAGCAGTTCGGACAGCCGCTATGGCTACACCTTC.

Ten or more counts support this clonotype. The chain employs TRBV29-1 and TRBJ2-5, with 8 bases aligning to TRBD1. After removal of 1 base from V and 4 bases from J, the junction contained 2 bases not matched to a gene. This CDR3 is built from 13 residues. From germline, CDR1 is SQVTM and CDR2 ANQGSEA. This CDR3 reads CSVEGTGIETQYF. CDR3 nucleotides: TGCAGCGTTGAAGGGACAGGGATAGAGACCCAGTACTTC.